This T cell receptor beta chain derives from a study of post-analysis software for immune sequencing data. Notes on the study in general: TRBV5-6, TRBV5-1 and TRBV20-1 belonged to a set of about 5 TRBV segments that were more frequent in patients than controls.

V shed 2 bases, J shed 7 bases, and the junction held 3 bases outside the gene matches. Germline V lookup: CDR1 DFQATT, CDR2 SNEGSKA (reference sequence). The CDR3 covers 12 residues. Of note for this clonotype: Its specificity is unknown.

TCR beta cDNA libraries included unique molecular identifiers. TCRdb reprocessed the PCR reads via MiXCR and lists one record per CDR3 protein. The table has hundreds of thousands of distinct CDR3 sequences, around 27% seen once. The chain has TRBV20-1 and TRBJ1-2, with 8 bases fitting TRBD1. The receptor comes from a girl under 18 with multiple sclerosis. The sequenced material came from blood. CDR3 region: CSARPGGSGYTF. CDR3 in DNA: TGCAGTGCTAGACCAGGGGGCAGTGGCTACACCTTC.